This T cell receptor (beta chain) was recorded in a study of graft-versus-host responses after intestinal transplantation. Overall study context: Multivisceral, liver-intestinal, or isolated intestinal transplants were performed in recipients. Findings and caveats of the study: Recipient marrow held GvH clones, some first seen in ileum or blood.

Both intraepithelial and lamina propria lymphocytes were released by processing graft tissue. Profiled with immunoSEQ multiplex PCR; TCRdb holds only in-frame clones, not every one. There are about 9,600 clones in the sample; around four fifths occur only once, and 20% to 25% lies in the top ten. A word on this clone: The antigen is undetermined.

This CDR3 comprises 16 residues. V dropped 1 base and J dropped 4 bases, with 16 bases sitting between them. Germline assignment: CDR1 MGHDK and CDR2 SYGVNS. This rearrangement joins TRBV25-1 to TRBJ1-2; maybe TRBD1 (5 bases). The material was ileum tissue, obtained roughly 470 days after intestinal transplantation. The receptor was derived from a human patient who received an intestinal transplant, so some T cells may come from the graft donor. The CDR3 is CASSESRTRIPYGYTF. The CDR3 DNA follows: TGTGCCAGCAGTGAATCTCGGACACGAATACCCTATGGCTACACCTTC.